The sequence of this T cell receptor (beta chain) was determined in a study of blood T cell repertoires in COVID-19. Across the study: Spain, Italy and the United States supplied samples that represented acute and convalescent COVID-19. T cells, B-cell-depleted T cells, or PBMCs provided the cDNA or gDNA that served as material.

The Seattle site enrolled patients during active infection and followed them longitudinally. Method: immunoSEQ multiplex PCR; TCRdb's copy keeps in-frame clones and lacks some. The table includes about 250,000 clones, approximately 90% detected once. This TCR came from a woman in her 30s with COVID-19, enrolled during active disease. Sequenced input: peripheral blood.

In nucleotides, the CDR3 is TGTGCCAGCAGTCTCAGGGCACCGCGATTCAACACTGAAGCTTTCTTT. Amino acids: CASSLRAPRFNTEAFF. The chain couples TRBV27 to TRBJ1-1, with a possible D match to TRBD1 (5 bases). This CDR3 spans 16 amino acids. Per the germline V gene, CDR1 is MNHEY and CDR2 is SMNVEV (reference sequence). Trimming left V 5 bases short and J 2 bases short, with 18 bases between.